The source of this T cell receptor beta chain is a study of T cell responses to AZD1222 COVID-19 vaccine. Findings and caveats of the study: Researchers took repertoire samples only after the peak T cell response had come. Spike-specific TCR breadth rose after two AZD1222 doses, and depth rose as well. The sample set comprised mostly white British donors with more females, and clonal diversity was possibly underestimated.

Only in-frame clones appear in the TCRdb table, and some are missing; sequencing was by immunoSEQ multiplex PCR. The profile covers 95,000 to 110,000 clones, with 90% to 95% appearing a single time and roughly a fifth taken by the ten largest. V shed 4 bases and J 7 bases; nucleotides not matched to a gene: 8. The CDR3 runs 16 residues. From germline, CDR1 is SGHAT and CDR2 FQNNGV. Worth noting for this clone: Its specificity is unknown.

The receptor's source is an adult in good health. The chain couples TRBV11-2 to TRBJ2-5, with 14 bases lining up with TRBD2. The sequencing here drew on peripheral blood, taken on day 0 of AZD1222 vaccination. CDR3: CASSSGLAGGSGTQYF. DNA of the CDR3: TGTGCCAGCAGCTCTGGACTAGCGGGGGGCTCGGGGACCCAGTACTTC. The full variable domain, in which reference TRBV11-2 and TRBJ2-5 provide the parts outside the CDR3, is EAGVAQSPRYKIIEKRQSVAFWCNPISGHATLYWYQQILGQGPKLLIQFQNNGVVDDSQLPKDRFSAERLKGVDSTLKIQPAKLEDSAVYLCASSSGLAGGSGTQYFGPGTRLLVL.